This TCR beta chain came from a study of radiotherapy plus CTLA-4 blockade in lung cancer. Study-level information: 15% to 20% of enrolled patients responded objectively, and 31% had disease control.

This CDR3 is 14 amino acids long. Per germline, CDR1 SSHAT and CDR2 FNYEAQ (reference sequence). Here immunoSEQ multiplex PCR was the method, and the copy in TCRdb shows in-frame clones only, minus some. The table includes around 70,000 clones, roughly 91% detected once. The study, taken as a whole, reports: Clones of tumor-derived TCRs expanded in blood after radiotherapy plus ipilimumab.

This clone has just a few counts. Its cognate antigen is unknown. Relative to the germline gene, one junction end is altered; a read error may explain this. Chemo-refractory metastatic non-small-cell lung cancer patients were treated with focal radiation plus CTLA-4 blockade with ipilimumab. The sample in question was peripheral blood, obtained from a patient treated with radiotherapy plus ipilimumab. The V call is TRBV7-7, the J call TRBJ2-1; D not resolved. The sequence was collected from a human donor with non-small cell lung cancer that progressed on radiotherapy plus ipilimumab. CDR3 protein: CASSLHASADEQFF. CDR3 DNA sequence: TGTGCTAGCAGCTTGCACGCGAGTGCGGATGAGCAGTTCTTC.